This entry lists 19 T cell receptor beta chains sequenced from one sample in a study of blood T cell repertoires in COVID-19. This table comes from immunoSEQ multiplex PCR, and its TCRdb copy is limited to in-frame clones, with some not included. The sample has 450,000 to 500,000 clones, 70% to 90% seen once. Sequenced sample: peripheral blood. The receptor set was obtained from a human donor in a cohort sampled during active COVID-19.

The chain uses TRBV4-1 and TRBJ2-7; 8 nucleotides align to TRBD2. Unmatched junction bases numbered 11, after V lost 0 bases and J lost 4 bases. The germline CDR1 and CDR2 sequences are MGHRA and YSYEKL. This CDR3 has 17 amino acids. The DNA for the CDR3 is TGCGCCAGCAGCCAAGATCCCCTCGGGACTAGTCGGTACGAGCAGTACTTC. Translation gives CASSQDPLGTSRYEQYF.

The rearrangement joins TRBV9 to TRBJ2-5; D is possibly TRBD2 (6 bases). V was cut by 6 bases and J by 5 bases, with 17 bases left in between. The CDR3 is made up of 14 amino acids. CDR1 is SGDLS and CDR2 is YYNGEE in the germline V gene. Here the CDR3 DNA reads TGTGCCAGCAACCGAGGGCGGACTACCGAGACCCAGTACTTC. Its translation: CASNRGRTTETQYF. The variable domain in full, with the rest retrieved from reference TRBV9 and TRBJ2-5, is DSGVTQTPKHLITATGQRVTLRCSPRSGDLSVYWYQQSLDQGLQFLIQYYNGEERAKGNILERFSAQQFPDLHSELNLSSLELGDSALYFCASNRGRTTETQYFGPGTRLLVL.

The chain links TRBV3-1 (or the pseudogene TRBV3-2) to TRBJ2-5; 7 bases are shared with TRBD1. The junction had 6 bases not matched to a gene; V was cut back by 2 bases and J by 3 bases. The V gene's germline CDR1 is LGHDT and CDR2 YNNKEL (reference sequence). The CDR3 runs 15 residues. CDR3 nucleotides: TGTGCCAGCAGCCAACATCCGACAGGGAAAGAGACCCAGTACTTC. This sequence encodes CASSQHPTGKETQYF.

The rearrangement joins TRBV29-1 to TRBJ1-2, with a possible D match to TRBD1 (5 bases). The germline V gene has CDR1 SQVTM and CDR2 ANQGSEA. There are 11 residues in the CDR3. V was trimmed by 5 bases and J by 8 bases, leaving 12 bases between them. CDR3 nucleotide sequence: TGCAGCGTTTTCGGGCAGGGAGGCTACACCTTC. Its translation is CSVFGQGGYTF.

The chain carries TRBV28 and TRBJ1-2, with a possible D match to TRBD1 (5 bases). The germline CDR1 and CDR2 sequences are MDHEN and SYDVKM. With 11 bases removed from V and 2 bases from J, the gap between germline ends came to 15 bases. CDR3 length equals 13 residues. The CDR3 loop reads CAAEAGRNYGYTF. CDR3 sequence (DNA): TGTGCCGCGGAAGCAGGGAGGAACTATGGCTACACCTTC.

The chain employs TRBV7-3 and TRBJ2-2, with 10 nucleotides matching TRBD2. J lost 6 bases, V lost 5 bases, and 9 bases had no gene match. The CDR3 has 16 residues. Germline values: CDR1 SGHTA, CDR2 FQGTGA. The CDR3: CASSPPGLALSGELFF. For the CDR3, the DNA is TGTGCCAGCAGCCCACCGGGACTAGCGTTGTCCGGGGAGCTGTTTTTT. Using reference TRBV7-3 and TRBJ2-2 for the parts outside the CDR3, the full variable domain is GAGVSQTPSNKVTEKGKYVELRCDPISGHTALYWYRQSLGQGPEFLIYFQGTGAADDSGLPNDRFFAVRPEGSVSTLKIQRTERGDSAVYLCASSPPGLALSGELFFGEGSRLTVL.

This clone occurred a few times. V is TRBV5-6 and J is TRBJ2-7; perhaps TRBD2 as D (6 bases). V was cut by 1 base and J by 2 bases, with 25 bases left in between. Germline V gives CDR1 SGHDT, CDR2 YYEEEE. This CDR3 has 19 residues. For the CDR3, the DNA is TGTGCCAGCAGCTTGTTACCCGGGACTGCATCGCCATCAGCCTACGAGCAGTACTTC. Its protein product is CASSLLPGTASPSAYEQYF.

The chain recombines TRBV5-6 with TRBJ1-5; D unresolved. Per germline, CDR1 SGHDT and CDR2 YYEEEE. V gave up 2 bases and J gave up 0 bases, with 9 bases separating them. CDR3 length: 15 amino acids. CDR3 amino acids: CASSFREYSNQPQHF. In nucleotides, the CDR3 is TGTGCCAGCAGCTTTAGAGAGTATAGCAATCAGCCCCAGCATTTT.

The rearrangement joins TRBV24-1 to TRBJ2-7, with 11 bases identical to TRBD2. Looked up from germline, CDR1 is KGHDR and CDR2 is SFDVKD. This CDR3 has 16 amino acids. The junction had 8 bases not matched to a gene; V was cut back by 4 bases and J by 4 bases. The CDR3 nucleotides are TGTGCCACCAGTGACTCCACTAGCGGGAGATGGTACGAGCAGTACTTC. Amino acid sequence: CATSDSTSGRWYEQYF.

The V and J genes are TRBV30 and TRBJ1-1; TRBD1 aligns across 7 bases. The germline V gene has CDR1 GTSNPN and CDR2 SVGIG (reference sequence). The CDR3 is made up of 12 amino acids. J lost 3 bases, V lost 4 bases, and 2 bases had no gene match. CDR3 DNA sequence: TGTGCCTGGACAGGGGGAGACACTGAAGCTTTCTTT. Amino acid sequence: CAWTGGDTEAFF.

This clone has a single count. This sequence joins TRBV27 and TRBJ2-7; D is perhaps TRBD1 (5 bases). This CDR3 has 14 residues. Looked up from germline, CDR1 is MNHEY and CDR2 is SMNVEV (reference sequence). With 2 bases removed from V and 2 bases from J, the gap between germline ends came to 10 bases. The CDR3 region is CASSLRDSTYEQYF. As DNA, the CDR3 is TGTGCCAGCAGTTTAAGAGACAGTACCTACGAGCAGTACTTC.

The V and J genes are TRBV11-2 and TRBJ1-1; 8 nucleotides align to TRBD1. The CDR3 is made up of 14 amino acids. Germline loops: CDR1 SGHAT, CDR2 FQNNGV. J gave up 3 bases and V 4 bases, and 4 bases lay outside the gene matches. The CDR3 loop is CASSSGQDYTEAFF. CDR3 DNA sequence: TGTGCCAGCAGCTCGGGACAGGACTACACTGAAGCTTTCTTT.

This clone was recorded once. This chain's CDR3 is CASSPLRDIYEQYF. The CDR3 DNA sequence: TGTGCCAGCAGTCCCCTCCGGGACATCTACGAGCAGTACTTC. J is TRBJ2-7 and V is TRBV28; tentative D call: TRBD1 (6 bases). The germline V gene encodes CDR1 MDHEN and CDR2 SYDVKM. Trimming removed 5 bases at V and 3 bases at J, with 14 bases between. The CDR3 is made up of 14 amino acids.

V gene TRBV3-1 (or the pseudogene TRBV3-2) combines with J gene TRBJ1-6, with a possible D match to TRBD1 (6 bases). With 3 bases removed from V and 15 bases from J, the gap between germline ends came to 12 bases. Looked up from germline, CDR1 is LGHDT and CDR2 is YNNKEL (reference sequence). This CDR3 has 12 amino acids. DNA for the CDR3: TGTGCCAGCAGCCATGGGACAAACGTCCTCCACTTT. Its translation: CASSHGTNVLHF.

The V and J genes are TRBV19 and TRBJ2-5; D possibly corresponds to TRBD2 (5 bases). Germline CDR1 is LNHDA and CDR2 is SQIVND (reference sequence). CDR3 length equals 14 residues. Trimming cost V 2 bases and J 0 bases, with 7 bases left between them. CDR3 DNA sequence: TGTGCCAGTAGTATAAGGACTGACCAAGAGACCCAGTACTTC. As protein: CASSIRTDQETQYF.

The chain links TRBV9 to TRBJ2-7; D may be TRBD2 (6 bases). Trimming left V 0 bases short and J 4 bases short, with 17 bases between. This CDR3 contains 16 residues. Germline CDR1 reads SGDLS; CDR2 reads YYNGEE. The CDR3 loop is CASSVEGRFSKYEQYF. The DNA for the CDR3 is TGTGCCAGCAGCGTAGAAGGGAGGTTTAGCAAGTACGAGCAGTACTTC.

The rearrangement links TRBV3-1 (or the pseudogene TRBV3-2) to TRBJ1-1; 7 nucleotides match TRBD1. CDR3 length equals 16 residues. J was trimmed by 0 bases and V by 4 bases; bases with no gene match: 8. Germline CDR1 reads LGHDT; CDR2 reads YNNKEL (reference sequence). As DNA, the CDR3 is TGTGCCAGCAGCCTAAATTGGGACAGCCTGAACACTGAAGCTTTCTTT. As protein: CASSLNWDSLNTEAFF.

The rearrangement uses TRBV9 and TRBJ2-3; 10 nucleotides line up with TRBD1. CDR3 size: 15 residues. Per the germline V gene, CDR1 is SGDLS and CDR2 is YYNGEE. Losses at the gene ends were 4 bases for V and 5 bases for J; bases not matched to a gene: 7. This CDR3 reads CASSPGTGEVDTQYF. CDR3 bases: TGTGCCAGCAGCCCCGGGACAGGGGAAGTAGATACGCAGTATTTT. Based on the CDR3 plus reference TRBV9 and TRBJ2-3, the full variable domain is DSGVTQTPKHLITATGQRVTLRCSPRSGDLSVYWYQQSLDQGLQFLIQYYNGEERAKGNILERFSAQQFPDLHSELNLSSLELGDSALYFCASSPGTGEVDTQYFGPGTRLTVL.

The rearrangement links TRBV7-9 to TRBJ2-7, with D possibly TRBD2 on 5 matching bases. There are 12 residues in the CDR3. Germline V gene data show CDR1 as SEHNR and CDR2 as FQNEAQ (reference sequence). Trimming shortened V by 5 bases and J by 7 bases, and 12 bases separated the two germline ends. The DNA of the CDR3 is TGTGCCAGCAGCAACGGGAACTTTGAGCAGTACTTC. Protein product: CASSNGNFEQYF. Variable domain in full (rest from reference TRBV7-9 and TRBJ2-7): DTGVSQNPRHKITKRGQNVTFRCDPISEHNRLYWYRQTLGQGPEFLTYFQNEAQLEKSRLLSDRFSAERPKGSFSTLEIQRTEQGDSAMYLCASSNGNFEQYFGPGTRLTVT.